The 13 T cell receptor beta chains in this list originate from one sample, sequenced in a study of blood T cell repertoires in COVID-19. Profiling relied on immunoSEQ multiplex PCR, and the TCRdb table lists in-frame clones only, not all of them. In the table there are 300,000 to 400,000 clones, about 90% of which are singletons. What was sequenced was peripheral blood. These receptors all stem from a woman between 45 and 60 years old with COVID-19, enrolled during active disease.

The chain joins TRBV6-4 to TRBJ2-3, with 12 bases matching TRBD2. V shed 6 bases and J 0 bases; nucleotides not matched to a gene: 4. Germline V gives CDR1 MRHNA, CDR2 SNTAGT. The CDR3 has 16 amino acids. The CDR3 loop is CASSVTSGRSTDTQYF. Here the CDR3 DNA reads TGTGCCAGCAGCGTGACTAGCGGGAGAAGCACAGATACGCAGTATTTT.

This clone came up a few times. The rearrangement links TRBV7-3 to TRBJ2-3; 7 bases line up with TRBD2. CDR3 length: 15 residues. V shed 6 bases, J shed 4 bases, and the junction held 10 bases outside the gene matches. Looked up from germline, CDR1 is SGHTA and CDR2 is FQGTGA. The CDR3 loop reads CASRPPGLGSDTQYF. The CDR3 DNA is TGTGCCAGCAGGCCCCCTGGACTAGGATCAGATACGCAGTATTTT.

The chain links TRBV18 to TRBJ2-1; 10 bases are shared with TRBD2. This CDR3 has 15 residues. CDR1 is KGHSH and CDR2 is LQKENI in the germline V gene. After removal of 0 bases from V and 7 bases from J, the junction contained 3 bases not matched to a gene. The CDR3 DNA sequence: TGTGCCAGCTCACCACCGTCTAGCGGGAGTAATGAGCAGTTCTTC. The encoded protein is CASSPPSSGSNEQFF.

The chain has TRBV28 and TRBJ2-1, with 12 bases matching TRBD2. CDR3 length: 16 residues. CDR1 is MDHEN, CDR2 SYDVKM, per germline. V was clipped by 5 bases and J by 8 bases; unmatched bases: 10. The CDR3 DNA reads as TGTGCCAGCAGTACCTGGACTAGCGGGATCAAGGATGAGCAGTTCTTC. Its translation: CASSTWTSGIKDEQFF.

For this clone: One junction end disagrees with the germline gene, perhaps due to a read error. The CDR3, as DNA: TGCGAGACAGGGGGTCCTCTCGCTGGAAACACCATATATTTT. Its protein is CETGGPLAGNTIYF. The chain combines TRBV27 with TRBJ1-3; 9 bases are a match to TRBD1. There are 14 residues in the CDR3. Per germline, CDR1 MNHEY and CDR2 SMNVEV (reference sequence).

The rearrangement joins TRBV5-8 to TRBJ1-5; no clear D gene. The CDR3 totals 14 residues. The ends were cut back, 6 bases at V and 7 bases at J, with 17 bases in the middle. Per the germline V gene, CDR1 is SGHTS and CDR2 is YDEGEE. CDR3 protein: CASTAILGHQPQHF. The DNA for the CDR3 is TGTGCCAGCACCGCAATACTTGGGCACCAGCCCCAGCATTTT.

The count of this clone is one. V gene TRBV14 combines with J gene TRBJ2-1; TRBD2 agrees at 8 bases. The CDR3 runs to 15 residues. Trimming cost V 4 bases and J 9 bases; bases outside gene matches: 11. The germline V gene has CDR1 SGHDN and CDR2 FVKESK. This CDR3 is CASSRGGTSNTEQFF. DNA of the CDR3: TGTGCCAGCAGCCGAGGGGGGACTAGTAATACTGAGCAGTTCTTC.

The genes are TRBV11-3 and TRBJ2-7; weak D call: TRBD1 (6 bases). The germline V gene encodes CDR1 SGHNT and CDR2 YENEEA. V was cut by 2 bases and J by 0 bases, with 14 bases left in between. The CDR3 loop spans 16 amino acids. In DNA, the CDR3 is TGTGCCAGCAGCTTATCAACGGGACACGGCTCCTACGAGCAGTACTTC. Protein product: CASSLSTGHGSYEQYF.

CDR3 amino acids: CASAPGEHYEQYF. The CDR3 DNA is TGTGCCAGTGCGCCAGGTGAACACTACGAGCAGTACTTC. J is TRBJ2-7 and V is TRBV6-5; unclear D gene. Trimming took 9 bases from V and 3 from J, leaving 15 bases between them. Germline lookup yields CDR1 MNHEY and CDR2 SVGAGI. CDR3 size: 13 residues.

The genes are TRBV24-1 and TRBJ1-2; 9 nucleotides match TRBD1. The CDR3 loop spans 15 amino acids. V was clipped by 4 bases and J by 6 bases; unmatched bases: 8. The V gene's germline CDR1 is KGHDR and CDR2 SFDVKD. Written as DNA, the CDR3 is TGTGCCACCAGTGACTATACAGGGGGCCAAGATGGCTACACCTTC. This sequence encodes CATSDYTGGQDGYTF.

V and J are TRBV7-9 and TRBJ2-1, with 13 nucleotides matching TRBD2. This CDR3 has 15 residues. Germline V gene sequence: CDR1 SEHNR, CDR2 FQNEAQ (reference sequence). Trimming removed 4 bases from V and 10 bases from J; junction bases left unmatched: 7. The CDR3 DNA reads as TGTGCCAGCAGCTCACTAGCGGGAGGGCGGGGGGAGCAGTTCTTC. Its protein product is CASSSLAGGRGEQFF.

Notes on this clone: Other DNA sequences in this sample translate to the same CDR3. The chain uses TRBV30 and TRBJ2-3; the match to TRBD2 covers 13 bases. Germline V CDR1 and CDR2: GTSNPN, SVGIG (reference sequence). The trim removed 0 bases at V and 3 bases at J, leaving 0 bases unmatched. The CDR3 has 15 amino acids. CDR3 DNA sequence: TGTGCCTGGAGTGTACTAGCGGGAGGGACAGATACGCAGTATTTT. Encoded protein: CAWSVLAGGTDTQYF.

The chain uses TRBV5-1 and TRBJ2-3; 10 bases line up with TRBD1. V was clipped by 10 bases and J by 6 bases; unmatched bases: 11. Per the germline V gene, CDR1 is SGHRS and CDR2 is YFSETQ. The CDR3 contains 14 residues. CDR3 nucleotides: TGCGCCTCCACAACGGGACAGGGGTGGGATACGCAGTATTTT. Residues: CASTTGQGWDTQYF.